The rows below give T cell receptor beta chains drawn from one sample of a study of Ad26.COV2.S vaccination and SARS-CoV-2 variants. Produced via immunoSEQ multiplex PCR; TCRdb's table is partial and in-frame only. This table has 300,000 to 400,000 clones, 86% appearing once. This sample comprised peripheral blood, obtained in a trial of Ad26.COV2.S vaccine versus placebo. These receptors were collected from a person between 18 and 59 years old who received the Ad26.COV2.S COVID-19 vaccine or a placebo. Both conserved end residues are trimmed from each CDR3. Each record gives: V gene, J gene, CDR3 length, D gene, CDR3 protein. D genes are given only for firm matches.

V gene: TRBV7-2
J gene: TRBJ2-3
CDR3 length: 17
D gene: NA
CDR3 protein: ASSLVQPVGAVDTDTQY

V gene: TRBV9
J gene: TRBJ1-6
CDR3 length: 14
D gene: NA
CDR3 protein: ASSVGVGTTNSPLH

V gene: TRBV7-3
J gene: TRBJ1-1
CDR3 length: 11
D gene: NA
CDR3 protein: ASSYGGDTEAF

V gene: TRBV6-1
J gene: TRBJ1-3
CDR3 length: 11
D gene: NA
CDR3 protein: ASSEGARNTIY

V gene: TRBV5-6
J gene: TRBJ2-1
CDR3 length: 13
D gene: NA
CDR3 protein: ASAPGRGFLDEQF

V gene: TRBV3-1/TRBV3-2
J gene: TRBJ2-2
CDR3 length: 17
D gene: TRBD2
CDR3 protein: ASSQDWASGGPNTGELF

V gene: TRBV11-2
J gene: TRBJ2-7
CDR3 length: 13
D gene: NA
CDR3 protein: ASSLNRPGTYEQY

V gene: TRBV19
J gene: TRBJ1-1
CDR3 length: 13
D gene: NA
CDR3 protein: ASSQAVQRNTEAF

V gene: TRBV6-5
J gene: TRBJ2-3
CDR3 length: 13
D gene: TRBD2
CDR3 protein: ASKKLAGGKDTQY

V gene: TRBV4-1
J gene: TRBJ1-6
CDR3 length: 16
D gene: NA
CDR3 protein: ASSQEHQGQVYNSPLH

V gene: TRBV20-1
J gene: TRBJ1-2
CDR3 length: 9
D gene: NA
CDR3 protein: SATANYGYT

V gene: TRBV14
J gene: TRBJ1-2
CDR3 length: 11
D gene: NA
CDR3 protein: ASSPTGRRGYT

V gene: TRBV29-1
J gene: TRBJ1-5
CDR3 length: 11
D gene: TRBD1
CDR3 protein: SVRQGAEQPQH

V gene: TRBV23-1
J gene: TRBJ1-3
CDR3 length: 16
D gene: TRBD1
CDR3 protein: ASTLSPGQGRNGNTIY

V gene: TRBV4-2
J gene: TRBJ2-5
CDR3 length: 11
D gene: NA
CDR3 protein: ASSQEGRETQY

V gene: TRBV24-1
J gene: TRBJ2-1
CDR3 length: 13
D gene: NA
CDR3 protein: ATSDTGRTYNEQF

V gene: TRBV3-1/TRBV3-2
J gene: TRBJ2-3
CDR3 length: 13
D gene: NA
CDR3 protein: ASSLGGRGTDTQY

V gene: TRBV19
J gene: TRBJ2-5
CDR3 length: 11
D gene: NA
CDR3 protein: ASSDELLETQY

V gene: TRBV6-1
J gene: TRBJ1-3
CDR3 length: 17
D gene: NA
CDR3 protein: ASSEGWWRQVKSGNTIY

V gene: TRBV7-9
J gene: TRBJ2-2
CDR3 length: 10
D gene: NA
CDR3 protein: ASSHQVGELF

V gene: TRBV29-1
J gene: TRBJ2-5
CDR3 length: 11
D gene: TRBD1
CDR3 protein: SATGQRKETQY

V gene: TRBV18
J gene: TRBJ1-2
CDR3 length: 11
D gene: NA
CDR3 protein: ASSPSDTRGYT

V gene: TRBV3-1/TRBV3-2
J gene: TRBJ2-7
CDR3 length: 9
D gene: NA
CDR3 protein: ASSRGREQY

V gene: TRBV4-1
J gene: TRBJ2-5
CDR3 length: 14
D gene: NA
CDR3 protein: ASSRSPGPLQETQY

V gene: TRBV5-5
J gene: TRBJ2-7
CDR3 length: 11
D gene: NA
CDR3 protein: ASSLFGSYEQY

V gene: TRBV7-9
J gene: TRBJ2-2
CDR3 length: 15
D gene: TRBD2
CDR3 protein: ASSLVPSGGATGELF

V gene: TRBV19
J gene: TRBJ1-5
CDR3 length: 10
D gene: NA
CDR3 protein: ASSMWDQPQH

V gene: TRBV5-1
J gene: TRBJ2-7
CDR3 length: 14
D gene: NA
CDR3 protein: ASSFLGGTQSYEQY

V gene: TRBV6-5
J gene: TRBJ1-3
CDR3 length: 10
D gene: NA
CDR3 protein: ASSSRGNTIY

V gene: TRBV5-8
J gene: TRBJ1-6
CDR3 length: 15
D gene: TRBD1
CDR3 protein: ASSLPGTGPGNSPLH

V gene: TRBV10-1
J gene: TRBJ2-2
CDR3 length: 11
D gene: NA
CDR3 protein: ASSDGGTGELF

V gene: TRBV2
J gene: TRBJ1-5
CDR3 length: 13
D gene: NA
CDR3 protein: ASCREPRGNQPQH

V gene: TRBV13
J gene: TRBJ1-1
CDR3 length: 11
D gene: NA
CDR3 protein: ASSLEGVTEAF

V gene: TRBV19
J gene: TRBJ1-1
CDR3 length: 12
D gene: TRBD1
CDR3 protein: ASSQGGLNTEAF

V gene: TRBV25-1
J gene: TRBJ2-7
CDR3 length: 10
D gene: NA
CDR3 protein: ASSRQHYEQY

V gene: TRBV7-9
J gene: TRBJ1-5
CDR3 length: 13
D gene: TRBD1
CDR3 protein: ASSGGQGAAQPQH

V gene: TRBV28
J gene: TRBJ2-7
CDR3 length: 12
D gene: TRBD2
CDR3 protein: ASSLSGGAYEQY

V gene: TRBV29-1
J gene: TRBJ1-1
CDR3 length: 11
D gene: TRBD1
CDR3 protein: SAHRGMNTEAF

V gene: TRBV20-1
J gene: TRBJ2-7
CDR3 length: 11
D gene: TRBD1
CDR3 protein: SASRTGLYEQY

V gene: TRBV3-1/TRBV3-2
J gene: TRBJ2-5
CDR3 length: 14
D gene: NA
CDR3 protein: ASSQDERLRKETQY

V gene: TRBV2
J gene: TRBJ2-1
CDR3 length: 11
D gene: NA
CDR3 protein: ASLGLGGNEQF

V gene: TRBV3-1/TRBV3-2
J gene: TRBJ1-1
CDR3 length: 14
D gene: NA
CDR3 protein: ASSLWGGSANGEAF

V gene: TRBV13
J gene: TRBJ1-2
CDR3 length: 12
D gene: TRBD1
CDR3 protein: ASSPTDRVYGYT

V gene: TRBV7-2
J gene: TRBJ2-3
CDR3 length: 10
D gene: TRBD1
CDR3 protein: ASSNRGSTQY

V gene: TRBV3-1/TRBV3-2
J gene: TRBJ2-1
CDR3 length: 14
D gene: NA
CDR3 protein: ASSQDVYISYNEQF

V gene: TRBV19
J gene: TRBJ2-2
CDR3 length: 12
D gene: NA
CDR3 protein: ASIGTRKRGELF

V gene: TRBV9
J gene: TRBJ2-6
CDR3 length: 19
D gene: TRBD1
CDR3 protein: ASSVSLVAGTGGFGANVLT

V gene: TRBV19
J gene: TRBJ2-5
CDR3 length: 10
D gene: NA
CDR3 protein: ASRSGGETQY

V gene: TRBV7-6
J gene: TRBJ2-4
CDR3 length: 15
D gene: NA
CDR3 protein: ASSLVGRGDGKNIQY